This T cell receptor (beta chain) was observed in a study of T-cell memory formation after mild COVID-19. Study-wide results and caveats: Contracting clones from day 15 to 85 showed balanced CD4/CD8; later expanders favored CD4+. CM and EM subsets held most contracting CD4+ clones; EMRA held CD8+ ones.

CDR1 SGHRS and CDR2 YFSETQ come from the germline V gene. Trimming took 2 bases from V and 9 from J, leaving 14 bases between them. There are 14 residues in the CDR3. On this clonotype itself: Its antigen is as yet unknown.

TCRdb itself ran the 5' RACE reads through MiXCR, one entry per CDR3 protein. The data show about 110,000 distinct CDR3 sequences, over 15% seen once. The genes are TRBV5-1 and TRBJ2-2; D might be TRBD2 (5 bases). The clonotype was recovered from a man younger than 35 who had mild COVID-19 (a few samples of this study predate the infection). Cell type and time point are not known. The source material was PBMCs or a T cell subset sorted from them (not recorded which). The CDR3 region has the DNA TGCGCCAGCAGCTTAAGTTTGGACTCCCGGGAGCTGTTTTTT. It translates to CASSLSLDSRELFF.